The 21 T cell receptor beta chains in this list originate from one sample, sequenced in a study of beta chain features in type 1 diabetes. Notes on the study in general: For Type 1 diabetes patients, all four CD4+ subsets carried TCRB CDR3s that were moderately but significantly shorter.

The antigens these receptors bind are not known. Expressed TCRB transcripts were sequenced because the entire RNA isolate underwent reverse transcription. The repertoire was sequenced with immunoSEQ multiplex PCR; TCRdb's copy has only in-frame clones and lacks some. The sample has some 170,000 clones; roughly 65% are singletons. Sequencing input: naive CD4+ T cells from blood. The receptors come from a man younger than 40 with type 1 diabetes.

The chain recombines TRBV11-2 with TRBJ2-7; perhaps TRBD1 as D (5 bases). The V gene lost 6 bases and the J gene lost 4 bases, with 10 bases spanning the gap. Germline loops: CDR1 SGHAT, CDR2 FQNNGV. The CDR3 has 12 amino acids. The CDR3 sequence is CASRPDSYEQYF. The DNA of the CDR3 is TGTGCCAGCAGGCCCGACAGTTACGAGCAGTACTTC.

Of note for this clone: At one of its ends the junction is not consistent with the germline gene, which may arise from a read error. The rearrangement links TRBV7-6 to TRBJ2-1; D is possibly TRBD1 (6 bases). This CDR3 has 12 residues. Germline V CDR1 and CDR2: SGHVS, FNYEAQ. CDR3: CASSLEMDSLLF. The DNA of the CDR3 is TGTGCCAGCAGCTTAGAGATGGACAGCTTACTCTTC. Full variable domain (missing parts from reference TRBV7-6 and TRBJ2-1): GAGVSQSPRYKVTKRGQDVALRCDPISGHVSLYWYRQALGQGPEFLTYFNYEAQQDKSGLPNDRFSAERPEGSISTLTIQRTEQRDSAMYRCASSLEMDSLLFGPGTRLTVL.

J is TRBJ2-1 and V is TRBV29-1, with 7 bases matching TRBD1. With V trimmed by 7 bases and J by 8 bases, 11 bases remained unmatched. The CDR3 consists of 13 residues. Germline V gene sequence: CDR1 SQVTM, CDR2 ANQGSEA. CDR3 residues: CSAQRGTAYEQFF. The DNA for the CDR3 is TGCAGCGCCCAACGTGGGACAGCTTATGAGCAGTTCTTC.

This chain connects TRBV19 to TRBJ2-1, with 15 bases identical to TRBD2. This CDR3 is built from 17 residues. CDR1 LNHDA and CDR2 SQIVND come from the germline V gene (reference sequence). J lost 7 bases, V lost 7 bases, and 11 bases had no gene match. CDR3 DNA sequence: TGTGCCAGTACCCGGACTAGCGGGGGGGCCGGGGAAAATGAGCAGTTCTTC. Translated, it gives CASTRTSGGAGENEQFF. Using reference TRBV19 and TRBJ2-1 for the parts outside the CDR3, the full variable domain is DGGITQSPKYLFRKEGQNVTLSCEQNLNHDAMYWYRQDPGQGLRLIYYSQIVNDFQKGDIAEGYSVSREKKESFPLTVTSAQKNPTAFYLCASTRTSGGAGENEQFFGPGTRLTVL.

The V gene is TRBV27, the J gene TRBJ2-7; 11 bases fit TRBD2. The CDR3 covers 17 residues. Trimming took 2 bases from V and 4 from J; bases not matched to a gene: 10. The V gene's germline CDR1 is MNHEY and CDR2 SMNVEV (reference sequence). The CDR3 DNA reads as TGTGCCAGCAGTTTAACTAGCGGGGGCCACCTTCGATACGAGCAGTACTTC. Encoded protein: CASSLTSGGHLRYEQYF.

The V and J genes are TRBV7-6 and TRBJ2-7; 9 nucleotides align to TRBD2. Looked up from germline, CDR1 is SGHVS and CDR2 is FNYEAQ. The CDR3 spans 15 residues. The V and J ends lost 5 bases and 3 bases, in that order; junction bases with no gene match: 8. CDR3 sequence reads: CASSHRGLAGYEQYF. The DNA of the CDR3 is TGTGCCAGCAGCCACCGGGGACTAGCCGGCTACGAGCAGTACTTC.

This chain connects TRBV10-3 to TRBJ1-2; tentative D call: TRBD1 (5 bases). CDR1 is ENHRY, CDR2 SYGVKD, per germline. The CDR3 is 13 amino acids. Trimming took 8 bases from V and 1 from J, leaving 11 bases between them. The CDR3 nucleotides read TGTGCCATCGCGACAGACCATAACTATGGCTACACCTTC. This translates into CAIATDHNYGYTF.

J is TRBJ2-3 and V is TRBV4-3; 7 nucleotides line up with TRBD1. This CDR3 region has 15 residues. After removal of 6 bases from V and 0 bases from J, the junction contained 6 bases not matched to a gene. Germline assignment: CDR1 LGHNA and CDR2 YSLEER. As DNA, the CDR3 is TGCGCCAGCAGAGACAGGGACAAAAGCACAGATACGCAGTATTTT. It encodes CASRDRDKSTDTQYF.

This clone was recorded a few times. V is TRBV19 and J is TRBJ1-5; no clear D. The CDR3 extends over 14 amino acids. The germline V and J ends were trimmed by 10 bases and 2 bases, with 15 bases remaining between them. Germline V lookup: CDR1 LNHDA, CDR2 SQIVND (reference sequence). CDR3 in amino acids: CATTALEGNQPQHF. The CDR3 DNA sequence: TGTGCCACTACGGCCTTGGAGGGCAATCAGCCCCAGCATTTT.

CDR3 region: CASSDQQGANVRNEQFF. DNA for the CDR3: TGTGCCAGCAGTGACCAACAGGGGGCAAATGTACGCAATGAGCAGTTCTTC. V usage is TRBV25-1 and J usage is TRBJ2-1; 9 bases are shared with TRBD1. V shed 3 bases and J 6 bases; nucleotides not matched to a gene: 12. The CDR3 has 17 amino acids. Germline V gene sequence: CDR1 MGHDK, CDR2 SYGVNS.

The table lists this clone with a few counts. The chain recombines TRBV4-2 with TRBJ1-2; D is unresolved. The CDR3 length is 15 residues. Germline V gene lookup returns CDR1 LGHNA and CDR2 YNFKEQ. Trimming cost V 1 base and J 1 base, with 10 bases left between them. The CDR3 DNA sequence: TGTGCCAGCAGCCAAGGGGAGGGCTTTAACTATGGCTACACCTTC. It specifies CASSQGEGFNYGYTF.

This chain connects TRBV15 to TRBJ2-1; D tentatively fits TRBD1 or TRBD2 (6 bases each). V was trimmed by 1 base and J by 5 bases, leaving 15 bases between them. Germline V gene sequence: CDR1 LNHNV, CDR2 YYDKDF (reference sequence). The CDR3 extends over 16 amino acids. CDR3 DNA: TGTGCCACCAGCAGAGGTAGGGGGGTAAATGACAATGAGCAGTTCTTC. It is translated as CATSRGRGVNDNEQFF.

The CDR3 DNA reads TGTGCCAGCAGCTCCCTAGGGGGCAAGAGATATGGCTACACCTTC. This translates into CASSSLGGKRYGYTF. This chain links TRBV9 with TRBJ1-2; TRBD1 agrees at 7 bases. V gave up 4 bases and J gave up 5 bases; unmatched junction bases: 11. Germline CDR1 SGDLS, CDR2 YYNGEE. The CDR3 is 15 amino acids.

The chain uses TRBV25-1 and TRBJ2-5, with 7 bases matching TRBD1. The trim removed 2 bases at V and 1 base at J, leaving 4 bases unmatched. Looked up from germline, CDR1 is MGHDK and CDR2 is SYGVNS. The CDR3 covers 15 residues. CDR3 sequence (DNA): TGTGCCAGCAGTGAACACCGGGACAGCCAAGAGACCCAGTACTTC. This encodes CASSEHRDSQETQYF.

This CDR3 reads CSVEERGPNYGYTF. As DNA, the CDR3 is TGCAGCGTTGAAGAACGGGGACCCAACTATGGCTACACCTTC. The V gene is TRBV29-1, the J gene TRBJ1-2; weak D call: TRBD1 (5 bases). Germline V gene lookup returns CDR1 SQVTM and CDR2 ANQGSEA. This CDR3 has 14 residues. Trimming took off 0 bases at V and 2 bases at J, with 10 bases between the two ends. Full variable domain (missing parts from reference TRBV29-1 and TRBJ1-2): SAVISQKPSRDICQRGTSLTIQCQVDSQVTMMFWYRQQPGQSLTLIATANQGSEATYESGFVIDKFPISRPNLTFSTLTVSNMSPEDSSIYLCSVEERGPNYGYTFGSGTRLTVV.

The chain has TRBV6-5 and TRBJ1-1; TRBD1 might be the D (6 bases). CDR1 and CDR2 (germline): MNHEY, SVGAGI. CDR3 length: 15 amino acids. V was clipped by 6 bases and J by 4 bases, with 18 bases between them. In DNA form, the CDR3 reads TGTGCCAGCAGCCCGCCGGGACATATCGTCACTGAAGCTTTCTTT. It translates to CASSPPGHIVTEAFF.

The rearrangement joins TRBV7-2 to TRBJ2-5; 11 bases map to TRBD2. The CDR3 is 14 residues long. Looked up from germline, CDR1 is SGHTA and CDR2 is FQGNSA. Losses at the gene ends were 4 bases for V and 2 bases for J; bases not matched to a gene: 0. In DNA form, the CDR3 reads TGTGCCAGCAGCTGGACTAGCGGGCAAGAGACCCAGTACTTC. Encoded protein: CASSWTSGQETQYF.

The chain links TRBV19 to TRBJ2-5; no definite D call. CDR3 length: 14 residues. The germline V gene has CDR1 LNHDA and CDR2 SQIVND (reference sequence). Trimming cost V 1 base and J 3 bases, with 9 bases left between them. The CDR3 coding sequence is TGTGCCAGTAGTATAGGACACAACAAAGAGACCCAGTACTTC. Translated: CASSIGHNKETQYF.

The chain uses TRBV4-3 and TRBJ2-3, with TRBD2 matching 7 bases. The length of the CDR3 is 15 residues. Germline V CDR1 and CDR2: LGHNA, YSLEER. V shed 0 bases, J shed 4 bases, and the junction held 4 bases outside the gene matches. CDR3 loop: CASSQEGLGSDTQYF. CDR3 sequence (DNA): TGCGCCAGCAGCCAAGAAGGACTAGGATCAGATACGCAGTATTTT.

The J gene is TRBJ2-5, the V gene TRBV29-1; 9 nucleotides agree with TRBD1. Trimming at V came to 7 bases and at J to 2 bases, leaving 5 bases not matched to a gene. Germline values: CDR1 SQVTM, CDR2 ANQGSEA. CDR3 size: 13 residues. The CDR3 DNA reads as TGCAGCGCGGACAGGGGCCTTCAAGAGACCCAGTACTTC. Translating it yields CSADRGLQETQYF.

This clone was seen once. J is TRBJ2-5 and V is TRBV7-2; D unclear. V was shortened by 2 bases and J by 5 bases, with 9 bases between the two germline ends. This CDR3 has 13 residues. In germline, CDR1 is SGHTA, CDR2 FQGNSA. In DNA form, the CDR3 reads TGTGCCAGCAGCTTATCCACAGTGGAGACCCAGTACTTC. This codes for CASSLSTVETQYF. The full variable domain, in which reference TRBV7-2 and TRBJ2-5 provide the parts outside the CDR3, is GAGVSQSPSNKVTEKGKDVELRCDPISGHTALYWYRQSLGQGLEFLIYFQGNSAPDKSGLPSDRFSAERTGGSVSTLTIQRTQQEDSAVYLCASSLSTVETQYFGPGTRLLVL.